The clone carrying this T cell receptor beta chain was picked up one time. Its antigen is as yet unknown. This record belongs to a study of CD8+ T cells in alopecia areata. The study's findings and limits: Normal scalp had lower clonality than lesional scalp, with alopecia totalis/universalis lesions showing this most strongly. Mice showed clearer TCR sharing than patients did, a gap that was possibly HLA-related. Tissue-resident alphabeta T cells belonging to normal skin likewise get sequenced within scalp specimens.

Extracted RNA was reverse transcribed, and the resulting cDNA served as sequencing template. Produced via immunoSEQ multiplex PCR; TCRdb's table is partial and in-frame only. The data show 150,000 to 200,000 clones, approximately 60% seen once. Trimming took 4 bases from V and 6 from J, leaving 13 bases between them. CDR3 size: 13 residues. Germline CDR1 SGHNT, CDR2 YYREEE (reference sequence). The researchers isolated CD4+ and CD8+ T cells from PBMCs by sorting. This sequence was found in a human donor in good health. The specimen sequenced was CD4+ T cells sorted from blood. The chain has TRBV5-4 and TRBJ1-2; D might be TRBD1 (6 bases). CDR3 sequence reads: CASSPAEGDGYTF. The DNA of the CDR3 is TGTGCCAGCAGCCCCGCGGAGGGGGATGGCTACACCTTC.